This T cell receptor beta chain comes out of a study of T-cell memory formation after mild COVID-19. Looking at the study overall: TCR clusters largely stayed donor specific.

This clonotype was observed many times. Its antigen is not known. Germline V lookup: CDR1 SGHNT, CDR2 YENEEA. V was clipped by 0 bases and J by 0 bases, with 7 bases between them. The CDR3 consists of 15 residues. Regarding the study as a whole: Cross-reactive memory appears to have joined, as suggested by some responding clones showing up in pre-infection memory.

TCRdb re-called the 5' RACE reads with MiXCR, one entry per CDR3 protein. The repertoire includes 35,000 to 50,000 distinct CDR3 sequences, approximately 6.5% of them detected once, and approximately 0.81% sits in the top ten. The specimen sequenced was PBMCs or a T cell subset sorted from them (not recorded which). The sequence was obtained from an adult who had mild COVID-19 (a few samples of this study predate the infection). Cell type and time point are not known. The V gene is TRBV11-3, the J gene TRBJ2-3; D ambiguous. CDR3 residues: CASSLEGSSTDTQYF. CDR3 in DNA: TGTGCCAGCAGCTTAGAAGGGTCCAGCACAGATACGCAGTATTTT.